These T cell receptor beta chains were read from a single sample in a study of blood T cell repertoires in COVID-19. Produced via immunoSEQ multiplex PCR; TCRdb's table is partial and in-frame only. This table has 300,000 to 400,000 clones, less than 90% appearing once. The material sequenced was peripheral blood. These receptors came from a woman aged 55 to 70 with COVID-19, enrolled during active disease. Both conserved end residues are part of each CDR3. Each record gives: V gene, J gene, D gene, clone size, CDR3 protein, CDR3 DNA. The D gene is left open where the match is weak. Where a row states a size, it is once, few, many or the class of an expanded clone; other rows omit it.

>TRBV30|TRBJ2-2|TRBD1|NA
CAWSVRHRGPTNTGELFF
TGTGCCTGGAGTGTACGTCACAGGGGGCCGACGAACACCGGGGAGCTGTTTTTT
>TRBV5-1|TRBJ2-7|NA|NA
CASSLETGDYEQYF
TGCGCCAGCAGCTTGGAAACAGGAGATTACGAGCAGTACTTC
>TRBV5-1|TRBJ2-2|NA|NA
CASSLETGTRELFF
TGCGCCAGCAGCTTGGAAACAGGCACCCGGGAGCTGTTTTTT
>TRBV5-6|TRBJ1-5|TRBD1|NA
CASSFGTGGFGDQPQHF
TGTGCCAGCAGCTTCGGGACAGGCGGGTTCGGGGATCAGCCCCAGCATTTT
>TRBV27|TRBJ1-4|NA|NA
CASSTLPQGSEKLFF
TGTGCCAGCAGTACGCTTCCCCAGGGGAGTGAAAAACTGTTTTTT
>TRBV9|TRBJ2-5|NA|NA
CASSVDWGQTQYF
TGTGCCAGCAGCGTCGACTGGGGCCAGACCCAGTACTTC
>TRBV5-4|TRBJ2-7|NA|NA
CASSLGGGGSSNYEQYF
TGTGCCAGCAGCTTGGGAGGGGGGGGTTCCTCAAACTACGAGCAGTACTTC
>TRBV4-2|TRBJ2-7|NA|NA
CASSQDAGAYEQYF
TGTGCCAGCAGCCAAGATGCAGGCGCCTACGAGCAGTACTTC
>TRBV7-2|TRBJ1-2|TRBD1|NA
CASSLVEGGTVYGYTF
TGTGCCAGCAGCTTAGTAGAGGGCGGGACAGTTTATGGCTACACCTTC
>TRBV5-1|TRBJ1-2|NA|few
CASSLAGLLYGYTF
TGCGCCAGCAGCTTGGCGGGACTCCTTTATGGCTACACCTTC
>TRBV5-1|TRBJ2-3|TRBD2|NA
CASSLRTSGVSTDTQYF
TGCGCCAGCAGCTTACGGACTAGCGGGGTAAGCACAGATACGCAGTATTTT
>TRBV6-5|TRBJ2-1|NA|NA
CASRREAEQFF
TGTGCCAGCAGGAGGGAGGCTGAGCAGTTCTTC
>TRBV9|TRBJ2-1|TRBD2|NA
CASSVEAGGLSEQFF
TGTGCCAGCAGCGTAGAAGCGGGGGGGCTTAGTGAGCAGTTCTTC
>TRBV29-1|TRBJ2-7|TRBD1|NA
CSVEDPAGGSSYEQYF
TGCAGCGTTGAAGATCCGGCAGGGGGCTCCTCCTACGAGCAGTACTTC
>TRBV5-4|TRBJ2-5|TRBD1|NA
CASSTKKGARQETQYF
TGTGCCAGCAGCACAAAAAAGGGGGCGAGGCAAGAGACCCAGTACTTC
>TRBV27|TRBJ1-2|TRBD1|NA
CASSWSGGLGYTF
TGTGCCAGCAGTTGGTCAGGGGGTCTAGGCTACACCTTC
>TRBV5-8|TRBJ1-5|NA|few
CASSLGQRNQPQHF
TGTGCCAGCAGCTTGGGACAGCGCAATCAGCCCCAGCATTTT
>TRBV30|TRBJ1-3|NA|few
CAWTESPSGNTIYF
TGTGCCTGGACGGAGTCTCCCTCTGGAAACACCATATATTTT
>TRBV19|TRBJ2-1|NA|once
CASSIDNREQFF
TGTGCCAGTAGTATCGACAATCGAGAGCAGTTCTTC
>TRBV29-1|TRBJ2-3|NA|NA
CSVERKDTQYF
TGCAGCGTTGAGCGTAAAGATACGCAGTATTTT
>TRBV2|TRBJ1-3|NA|NA
CASSEEGNTIYF
TGTGCCAGCAGTGAGGAGGGAAACACCATATATTTT
>TRBV7-9|TRBJ2-5|NA|NA
CASTAWGDQETQYF
TGTGCCAGCACCGCTTGGGGAGACCAAGAGACCCAGTACTTC
>TRBV6-5|TRBJ1-1|NA|NA
CASSYGDMNTEAFF
TGTGCCAGCAGTTACGGGGACATGAACACTGAAGCTTTCTTT
>TRBV6-5|TRBJ2-3|NA|NA
CASSSPSVPQYF
TGTGCCAGCAGTTCCCCCTCGGTCCCGCAGTATTTT
>TRBV10-3|TRBJ1-6|TRBD1|NA
CAISESTGHSYNSPLHF
TGTGCCATCAGTGAGTCGACAGGGCACTCCTATAATTCACCCCTCCACTTT
>TRBV9|TRBJ2-3|TRBD2|once
CASSHRLAGGPGTDTQYF
TGTGCCAGCAGCCATAGGCTAGCGGGGGGCCCGGGAACAGATACGCAGTATTTT
>TRBV5-1|TRBJ2-5|TRBD1|NA
CASSRTGSVQETQYF
TGCGCCAGCAGTAGGACAGGGAGCGTCCAAGAGACCCAGTACTTC
>TRBV7-6|TRBJ1-5|NA|few
CASSLGGDGNQPQHF
TGTGCCAGCAGCTTAGGGGGAGACGGAAATCAGCCCCAGCATTTT
>TRBV5-1|TRBJ2-1|TRBD1|few
CASSLGTGYNEQFF
TGCGCCAGCAGCCTGGGGACAGGGTACAATGAGCAGTTCTTC